These 3 T cell receptor beta chains share one sample of origin, sequenced in a study of response to subunit inactivated influenza vaccine. A single record per CDR3 protein comes from TCRdb applying MiXCR to the RT-PCR reads. Of 500,000 to 750,000 distinct CDR3 sequences listed, around 15% are singletons. The sample here was PBMCs from blood, taken roughly 12 days after vaccination. These receptors were taken from a man aged 50 to 59 who received an inactivated influenza vaccine.

This clonotype was detected a few times. The gene calls are TRBV28 and TRBJ2-1; 9 bases align to TRBD2. The CDR3 has 14 residues. Per germline, CDR1 MDHEN and CDR2 SYDVKM. V was clipped by 6 bases and J by 10 bases; unmatched bases: 10. The CDR3 sequence: CASSTGLADKEQFF. The CDR3 DNA follows: TGTGCCAGCAGCACGGGACTAGCTGATAAAGAGCAGTTCTTC. Supplemented by reference TRBV28 and TRBJ2-1, the full variable domain reads DVKVTQSSRYLVKRTGEKVFLECVQDMDHENMFWYRQDPGLGLRLIYFSYDVKMKEKGDIPEGYSVSREKKERFSLILESASTNQTSMYLCASSTGLADKEQFFGPGTRLTVL.

V usage is TRBV20-1 and J usage is TRBJ2-3, with D perhaps matching TRBD2 (6 bases). This CDR3 contains 13 residues. Deletions cut 8 bases from V and 5 bases from J, with 17 bases between. In germline, CDR1 is DFQATT, CDR2 SNEGSKA (reference sequence). The CDR3 spells CSPIPGVGDTQYF. The CDR3 coding sequence is TGCAGTCCTATCCCGGGGGTTGGAGATACGCAGTATTTT.

V is TRBV28 and J is TRBJ2-1, with TRBD2 matching over 8 bases. Germline V gene sequence: CDR1 MDHEN, CDR2 SYDVKM. The CDR3 is made up of 13 amino acids. V gave up 7 bases and J gave up 7 bases; unmatched junction bases: 6. As DNA, the CDR3 is TGTGCCAGCATCTGGGCTAGCGGGAATGAGCAGTTCTTC. This gives the protein CASIWASGNEQFF.